This T cell receptor (beta chain) is from a study of cytomegalovirus exposure and HLA in healthy donors. The PCR had 60 Vbeta and 13 Jbeta primers. Sequenced by immunoSEQ multiplex PCR; TCRdb stores in-frame clones only, minus some. The sample is made up of tens of thousands of clones, and the top ten hold about 4% of it. The CDR3 consists of 15 residues. Per germline, CDR1 MNHEY and CDR2 SVGAGI. V dropped 10 bases and J dropped 7; count of bases not matched to a gene: 10. This TCR came from a female donor in good health and CMV-seropositive. Sequencing was carried out using PBMCs. This chain joins TRBV6-5 and TRBJ2-2; 12 bases are shared with TRBD2. The CDR3 loop reads CATIGLAGYGGELFF. CDR3 DNA: TGTGCCACCATTGGACTAGCGGGATATGGCGGGGAGCTGTTTTTT.